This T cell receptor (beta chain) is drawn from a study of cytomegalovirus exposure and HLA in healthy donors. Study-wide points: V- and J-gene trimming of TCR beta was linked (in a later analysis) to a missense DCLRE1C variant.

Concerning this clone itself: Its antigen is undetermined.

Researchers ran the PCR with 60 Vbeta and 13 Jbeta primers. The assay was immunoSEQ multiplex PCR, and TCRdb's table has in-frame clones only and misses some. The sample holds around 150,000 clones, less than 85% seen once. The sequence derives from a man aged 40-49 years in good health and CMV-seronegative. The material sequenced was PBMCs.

This chain's CDR3 is CASSRQGGEVYGYTF. DNA of the CDR3: TGTGCCAGCAGTAGACAGGGGGGAGAGGTGTATGGCTACACCTTC. The chain uses TRBV2 and TRBJ1-2, with TRBD1 matching 9 bases. The germline CDR1 and CDR2 sequences are SNHLY and FYNNEI. V trimming: 5 bases; J trimming: 5 bases; junction bases outside the gene matches: 9. The CDR3 has 15 residues.